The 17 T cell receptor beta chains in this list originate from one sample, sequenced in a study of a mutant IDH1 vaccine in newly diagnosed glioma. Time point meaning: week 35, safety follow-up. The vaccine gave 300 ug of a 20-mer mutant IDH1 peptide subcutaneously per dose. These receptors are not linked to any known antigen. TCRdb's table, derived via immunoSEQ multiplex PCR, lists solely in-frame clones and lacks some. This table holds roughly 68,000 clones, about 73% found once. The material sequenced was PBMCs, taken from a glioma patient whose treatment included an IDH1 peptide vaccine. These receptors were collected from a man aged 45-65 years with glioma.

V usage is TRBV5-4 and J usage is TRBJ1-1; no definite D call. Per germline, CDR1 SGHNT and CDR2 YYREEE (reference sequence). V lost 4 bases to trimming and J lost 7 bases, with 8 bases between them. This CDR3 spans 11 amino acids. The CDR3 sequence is CASSGEGEAFF. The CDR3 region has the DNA TGTGCCAGCAGCGGGGAGGGTGAAGCTTTCTTT.

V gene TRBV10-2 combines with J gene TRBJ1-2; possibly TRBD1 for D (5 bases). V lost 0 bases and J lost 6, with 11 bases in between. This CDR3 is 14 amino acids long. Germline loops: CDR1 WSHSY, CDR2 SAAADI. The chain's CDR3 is CASSESMQGHGYTF. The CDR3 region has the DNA TGCGCCAGCAGTGAGTCGATGCAGGGACATGGCTACACCTTC.

The CDR3 reads CASSHHRGGMNTEAFF. The CDR3 nucleotides are TGCGCCAGCAGCCACCACAGGGGGGGGATGAACACTGAAGCTTTCTTT. The chain uses TRBV4-1 and TRBJ1-1; 8 nucleotides match TRBD1. V lost 3 bases to trimming and J lost 0 bases; unmatched junction nucleotides: 6. The CDR3 spans 16 residues. Germline lookup yields CDR1 MGHRA and CDR2 YSYEKL.

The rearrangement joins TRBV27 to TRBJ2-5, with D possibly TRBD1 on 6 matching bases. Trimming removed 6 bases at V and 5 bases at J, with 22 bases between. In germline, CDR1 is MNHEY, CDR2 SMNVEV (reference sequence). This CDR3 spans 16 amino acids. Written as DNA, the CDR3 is TGTGCCAGCAGCCTCTTTTCCAGGGCCACAGGGGAGACCCAGTACTTC. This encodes CASSLFSRATGETQYF.

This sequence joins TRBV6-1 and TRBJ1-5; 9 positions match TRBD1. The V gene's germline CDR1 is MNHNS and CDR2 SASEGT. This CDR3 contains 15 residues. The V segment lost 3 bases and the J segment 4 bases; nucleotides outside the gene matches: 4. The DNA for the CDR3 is TGTGCCAGCAGTGACGGACAGGGGAGGAATCAGCCCCAGCATTTT. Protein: CASSDGQGRNQPQHF.

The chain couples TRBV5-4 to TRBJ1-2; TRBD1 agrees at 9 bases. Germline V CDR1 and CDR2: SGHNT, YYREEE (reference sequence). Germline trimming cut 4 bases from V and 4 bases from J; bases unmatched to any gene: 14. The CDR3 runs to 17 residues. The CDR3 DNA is TGTGCCAGCAGCATGGGACAGGGAGCCAATCCACCCTATGGCTACACCTTC. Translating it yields CASSMGQGANPPYGYTF. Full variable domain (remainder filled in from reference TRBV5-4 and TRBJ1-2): ETGVTQSPTHLIKTRGQQVTLRCSSQSGHNTVSWYQQALGQGPQFIFQYYREEENGRGNFPPRFSGLQFPNYSSELNVNALELDDSALYLCASSMGQGANPPYGYTFGSGTRLTVV.

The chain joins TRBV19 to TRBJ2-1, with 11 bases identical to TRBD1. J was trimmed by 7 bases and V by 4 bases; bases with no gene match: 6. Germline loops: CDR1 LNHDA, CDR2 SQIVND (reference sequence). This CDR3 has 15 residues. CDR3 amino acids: CASSTPGTGGNEQFF. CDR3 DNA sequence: TGTGCCAGTAGTACTCCGGGGACAGGGGGAAATGAGCAGTTCTTC.

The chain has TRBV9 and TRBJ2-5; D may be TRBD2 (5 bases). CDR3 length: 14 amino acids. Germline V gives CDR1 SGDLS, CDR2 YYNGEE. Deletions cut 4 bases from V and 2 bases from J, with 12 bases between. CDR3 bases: TGTGCCAGCAGCCTCCACGGGATACAAGAGACCCAGTACTTC. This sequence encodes CASSLHGIQETQYF.

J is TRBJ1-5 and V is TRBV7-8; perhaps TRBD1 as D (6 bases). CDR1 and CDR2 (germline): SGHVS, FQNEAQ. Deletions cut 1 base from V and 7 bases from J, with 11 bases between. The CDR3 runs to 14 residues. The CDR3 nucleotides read TGTGCCAGCAGCTTAGGGACAGAACAGCAGCCCCAGCATTTT. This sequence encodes CASSLGTEQQPQHF. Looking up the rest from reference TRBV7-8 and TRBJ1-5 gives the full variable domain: GAGVSQSPRYKVAKRGQDVALRCDPISGHVSLFWYQQALGQGPEFLTYFQNEAQLDKSGLPSDRFFAERPEGSVSTLKIQRTQQEDSAVYLCASSLGTEQQPQHFGDGTRLSIL.

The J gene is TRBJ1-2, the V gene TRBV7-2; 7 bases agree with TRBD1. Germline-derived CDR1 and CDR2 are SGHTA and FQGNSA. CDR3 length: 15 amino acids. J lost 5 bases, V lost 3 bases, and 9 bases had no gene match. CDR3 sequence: CASSFGGGQFYGYTF. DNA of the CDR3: TGTGCCAGCAGCTTCGGGGGGGGACAGTTTTATGGCTACACCTTC.

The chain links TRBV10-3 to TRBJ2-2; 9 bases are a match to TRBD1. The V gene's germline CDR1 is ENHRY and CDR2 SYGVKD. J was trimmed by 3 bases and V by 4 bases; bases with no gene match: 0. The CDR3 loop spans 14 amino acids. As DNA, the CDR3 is TGTGCCATCAGTGGGACAGGGGACACCGGGGAGCTGTTTTTT. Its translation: CAISGTGDTGELFF.

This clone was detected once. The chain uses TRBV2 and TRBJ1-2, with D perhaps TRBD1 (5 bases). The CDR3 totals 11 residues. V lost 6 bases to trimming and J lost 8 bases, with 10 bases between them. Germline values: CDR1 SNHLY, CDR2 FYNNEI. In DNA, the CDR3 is TGTGCCAGCAGCAGACAGTGGGGCTACACCTTC. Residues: CASSRQWGYTF.

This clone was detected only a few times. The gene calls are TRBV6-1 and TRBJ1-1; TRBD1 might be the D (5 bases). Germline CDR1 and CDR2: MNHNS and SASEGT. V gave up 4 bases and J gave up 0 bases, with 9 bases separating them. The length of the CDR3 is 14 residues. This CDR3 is CASSGDGVNTEAFF. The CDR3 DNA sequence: TGTGCCAGCAGTGGGGACGGCGTGAACACTGAAGCTTTCTTT.

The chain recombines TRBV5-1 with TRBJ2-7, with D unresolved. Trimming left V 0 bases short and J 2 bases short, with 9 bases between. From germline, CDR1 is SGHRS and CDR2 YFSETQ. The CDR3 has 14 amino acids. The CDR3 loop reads CASSLGDKAYEQYF. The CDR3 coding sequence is TGCGCCAGCAGCTTGGGGGATAAGGCCTACGAGCAGTACTTC.

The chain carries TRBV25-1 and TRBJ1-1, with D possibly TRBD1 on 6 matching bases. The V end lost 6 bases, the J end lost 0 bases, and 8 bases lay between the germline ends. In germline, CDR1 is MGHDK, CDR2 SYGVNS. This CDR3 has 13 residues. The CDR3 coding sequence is TGTGCCAGCAGGGACAGCTTGAACACTGAAGCTTTCTTT. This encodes CASRDSLNTEAFF.

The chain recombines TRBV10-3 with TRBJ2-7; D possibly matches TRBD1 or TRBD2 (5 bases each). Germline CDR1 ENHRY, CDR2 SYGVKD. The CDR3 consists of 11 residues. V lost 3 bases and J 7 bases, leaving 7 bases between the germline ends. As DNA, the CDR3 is TGTGCCATCAGTGACGAGGGGGAGCAGTACTTC. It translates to CAISDEGEQYF.

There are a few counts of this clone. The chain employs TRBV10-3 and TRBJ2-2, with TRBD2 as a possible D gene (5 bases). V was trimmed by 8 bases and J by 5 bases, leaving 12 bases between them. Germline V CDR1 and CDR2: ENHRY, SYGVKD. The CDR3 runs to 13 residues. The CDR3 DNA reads TGTGCCATCTGTCCCCGAGGGACCGGGGAGCTGTTTTTT. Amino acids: CAICPRGTGELFF.